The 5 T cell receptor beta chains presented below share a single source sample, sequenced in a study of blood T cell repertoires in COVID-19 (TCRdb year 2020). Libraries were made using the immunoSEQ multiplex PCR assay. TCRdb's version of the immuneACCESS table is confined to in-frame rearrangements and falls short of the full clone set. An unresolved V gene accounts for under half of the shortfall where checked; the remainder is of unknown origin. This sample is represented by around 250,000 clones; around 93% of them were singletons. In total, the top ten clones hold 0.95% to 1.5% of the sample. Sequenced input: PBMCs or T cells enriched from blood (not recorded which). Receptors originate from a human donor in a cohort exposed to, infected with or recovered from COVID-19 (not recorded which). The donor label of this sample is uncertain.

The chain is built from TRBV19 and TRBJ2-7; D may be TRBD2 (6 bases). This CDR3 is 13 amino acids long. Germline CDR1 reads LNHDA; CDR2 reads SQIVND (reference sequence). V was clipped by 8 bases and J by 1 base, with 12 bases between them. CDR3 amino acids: CASAIAVSYEQYF. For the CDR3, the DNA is TGTGCCAGTGCTATAGCGGTTTCCTACGAGCAGTACTTC.

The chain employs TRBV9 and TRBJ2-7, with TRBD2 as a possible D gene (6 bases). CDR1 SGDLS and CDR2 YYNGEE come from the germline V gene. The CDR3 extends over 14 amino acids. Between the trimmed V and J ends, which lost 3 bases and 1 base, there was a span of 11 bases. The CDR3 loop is CASSATTSSYEQYF. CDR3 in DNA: TGTGCCAGCAGCGCAACGACTAGTTCCTACGAGCAGTACTTC.

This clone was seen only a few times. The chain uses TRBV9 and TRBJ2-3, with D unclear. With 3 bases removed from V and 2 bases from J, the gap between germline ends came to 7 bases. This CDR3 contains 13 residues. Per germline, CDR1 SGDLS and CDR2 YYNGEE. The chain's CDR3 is CASSALFTDTQYF. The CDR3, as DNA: TGTGCCAGCAGCGCCCTTTTCACAGATACGCAGTATTTT.

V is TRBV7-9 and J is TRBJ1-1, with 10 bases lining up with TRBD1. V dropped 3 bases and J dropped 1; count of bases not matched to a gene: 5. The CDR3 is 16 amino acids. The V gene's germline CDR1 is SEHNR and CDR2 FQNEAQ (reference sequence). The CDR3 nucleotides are TGTGCCAGCAGCTTCTTGACAGGGGGCGAGAACACTGAAGCTTTCTTT. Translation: CASSFLTGGENTEAFF.

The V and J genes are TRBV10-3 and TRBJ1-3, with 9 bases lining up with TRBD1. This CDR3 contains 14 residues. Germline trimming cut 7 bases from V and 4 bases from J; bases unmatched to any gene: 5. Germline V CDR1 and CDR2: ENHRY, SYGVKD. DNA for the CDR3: TGTGCCATCACACAGGGGGCGGTGGGAAACACCATATATTTT. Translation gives CAITQGAVGNTIYF.